Listed below are T cell receptor beta chains from one sample, sequenced in a study of blood T cells in healthy people across ages. Via MiXCR, TCRdb re-called the 5' RACE reads, giving one row per CDR3 protein. This repertoire shows some 700,000 distinct CDR3 sequences, 22% found once; its top ten account for less than 25%. Sequenced input: blood. Source of these receptors: a man in his sixties or seventies in good health. Each CDR3 is given with its conserved first and last residue. The D gene is left open where the match is weak. Not all rows give a size; the values are once, few, many and, for expanded clones, a class.

CDR3 DNA: TGCAGCGTTGATTCAGGCGGGGATACGCAGTATTTT
CDR3 protein: CSVDSGGDTQYF
clone size: NA
CDR3 length: 12
V gene: TRBV29-1
D gene: NA
J gene: TRBJ2-3

CDR3 DNA: TGCGCCAGCAGTGGCGTTGTCGGGGGAGAGACCCAGTACTTC
CDR3 protein: CASSGVVGGETQYF
clone size: NA
CDR3 length: 14
V gene: TRBV10-2
D gene: NA
J gene: TRBJ2-5

CDR3 DNA: TGTGCCAGCAGCCAAGGACCCCCCGCAGCCTCCTACAATGAGCAGTTCTTC
CDR3 protein: CASSQGPPAASYNEQFF
clone size: NA
CDR3 length: 17
V gene: TRBV3-1
D gene: NA
J gene: TRBJ2-1

CDR3 DNA: TGTGCCAGCAGCCCCCGACATGTCCAGTACTTC
CDR3 protein: CASSPRHVQYF
clone size: NA
CDR3 length: 11
V gene: TRBV14
D gene: NA
J gene: TRBJ2-5

CDR3 DNA: TGTGCCAGCAGCACCCCGAACAGATACGAGCAGTACTTC
CDR3 protein: CASSTPNRYEQYF
clone size: NA
CDR3 length: 13
V gene: TRBV13
D gene: NA
J gene: TRBJ2-7

CDR3 DNA: TGCAGTGCTAACATCCAATTGGGGGAGACCCAGTACTTC
CDR3 protein: CSANIQLGETQYF
clone size: NA
CDR3 length: 13
V gene: TRBV20-1
D gene: NA
J gene: TRBJ2-5

CDR3 DNA: TGTGCCAGCAGCGTAGAGGAAGGAAATGAGCAGTTCTTC
CDR3 protein: CASSVEEGNEQFF
clone size: NA
CDR3 length: 13
V gene: TRBV9
D gene: NA
J gene: TRBJ2-1

CDR3 DNA: TGCAGTGCTACCTGGGGGGGAAACAGAGATACGCAGTATTTT
CDR3 protein: CSATWGGNRDTQYF
clone size: NA
CDR3 length: 14
V gene: TRBV20-1
D gene: TRBD2
J gene: TRBJ2-3

CDR3 DNA: TGCAGTGCTTGGGGGGGACCAGGTACGCAGTATTTT
CDR3 protein: CSAWGGPGTQYF
clone size: few
CDR3 length: 12
V gene: TRBV20-1
D gene: TRBD2
J gene: TRBJ2-3

CDR3 DNA: TGTGCCACCAGCACCTGGAGGGACACTGAAGCTTTCTTT
CDR3 protein: CATSTWRDTEAFF
clone size: NA
CDR3 length: 13
V gene: TRBV15
D gene: NA
J gene: TRBJ1-1

CDR3 DNA: TGTGCCAGCAGCCAAGAGGTTTCGGGAGCTACTAATGAAAAACTGTTTTTT
CDR3 protein: CASSQEVSGATNEKLFF
clone size: NA
CDR3 length: 17
V gene: TRBV14
D gene: NA
J gene: TRBJ1-4

CDR3 DNA: TGTGCCAGCAGTTACTCCAGGAAGGAGACCCAGTACTTC
CDR3 protein: CASSYSRKETQYF
clone size: many
CDR3 length: 13
V gene: TRBV6-5
D gene: NA
J gene: TRBJ2-5

CDR3 DNA: TGCAGTGCTAGCCAATCTAGCGCGGGGGAAGAGACCCAGTACTTC
CDR3 protein: CSASQSSAGEETQYF
clone size: NA
CDR3 length: 15
V gene: TRBV20-1
D gene: TRBD2
J gene: TRBJ2-5

CDR3 DNA: TGCAGTGCTGATACGAATAGCGGGAGTAAAGAGACCCAGTACTTC
CDR3 protein: CSADTNSGSKETQYF
clone size: few
CDR3 length: 15
V gene: TRBV20-1
D gene: TRBD2
J gene: TRBJ2-5

CDR3 DNA: TGCAGTGCTAGAGGACGACTAGCGGGGCCTGACAATGAGCAGTTCTTC
CDR3 protein: CSARGRLAGPDNEQFF
clone size: few
CDR3 length: 16
V gene: TRBV20-1
D gene: TRBD2
J gene: TRBJ2-1

CDR3 DNA: TGTGCCAGCAGCCAAGGGCTAGCGGGCAATAGAGAGTTCTTC
CDR3 protein: CASSQGLAGNREFF
clone size: few
CDR3 length: 14
V gene: TRBV3-1
D gene: TRBD2
J gene: TRBJ2-7

CDR3 DNA: TGCGCCAGCAGGGCTGATTTCTCTTCTGGAAACACCATATATTTT
CDR3 protein: CASRADFSSGNTIYF
clone size: NA
CDR3 length: 15
V gene: TRBV5-1
D gene: NA
J gene: TRBJ1-3

CDR3 DNA: TGTGCCAGCAGTTTAAGCGGCAATGAAAAACTGTTTTTT
CDR3 protein: CASSLSGNEKLFF
clone size: few
CDR3 length: 13
V gene: TRBV12-3/TRBV12-4
D gene: NA
J gene: TRBJ1-4

CDR3 DNA: TGTGCCAGCAGTTTTCCGGACAGATGGGATGGCTACACCTTC
CDR3 protein: CASSFPDRWDGYTF
clone size: NA
CDR3 length: 14
V gene: TRBV6-1
D gene: NA
J gene: TRBJ1-2

CDR3 DNA: TGTGCCAGCAGCCCCGGTGGAAGGATGTTTTTT
CDR3 protein: CASSPGGRMFF
clone size: few
CDR3 length: 11
V gene: TRBV11-2
D gene: NA
J gene: TRBJ1-4

CDR3 DNA: TGTGCCAGCAAATTGGGTTGGGACCTAAATGGCTACACCTTC
CDR3 protein: CASKLGWDLNGYTF
clone size: few
CDR3 length: 14
V gene: TRBV6-5
D gene: NA
J gene: TRBJ1-2

CDR3 DNA: TGTGCCAGCAGCTTAGTGGGACTAGCGGGATCCTACGAGCAGTACTTC
CDR3 protein: CASSLVGLAGSYEQYF
clone size: few
CDR3 length: 16
V gene: TRBV11-2
D gene: TRBD2
J gene: TRBJ2-7

CDR3 DNA: TGTGCCAGCAGCCAAGAGCCCGGGACTAGCGGTTCGCAGTATTTT
CDR3 protein: CASSQEPGTSGSQYF
clone size: NA
CDR3 length: 15
V gene: TRBV3-1
D gene: TRBD2
J gene: TRBJ2-3

CDR3 DNA: TGTGCCAGCAGCACGGGACAGACCTCAACTAATGAAAAACTGTTTTTT
CDR3 protein: CASSTGQTSTNEKLFF
clone size: NA
CDR3 length: 16
V gene: TRBV9
D gene: TRBD1
J gene: TRBJ1-4

CDR3 DNA: TGTGCCAGCAGCTCCCGGGACATCTATGGCTACACCTTC
CDR3 protein: CASSSRDIYGYTF
clone size: NA
CDR3 length: 13
V gene: TRBV7-2
D gene: NA
J gene: TRBJ1-2

CDR3 DNA: TGCGCCAGCAGCTATCTATCCCCGGGACATAGAAATGAAAAACTGTTTTTT
CDR3 protein: CASSYLSPGHRNEKLFF
clone size: many
CDR3 length: 17
V gene: TRBV4-1
D gene: NA
J gene: TRBJ1-4

CDR3 DNA: TGCAGCGTGAGGGGGCAGACGGCCAGCACAGATACGCAGTATTTT
CDR3 protein: CSVRGQTASTDTQYF
clone size: NA
CDR3 length: 15
V gene: TRBV29-1
D gene: TRBD1
J gene: TRBJ2-3

CDR3 DNA: TGCAGTGCTAACGCAGGGGCTAATGAAAAACTGTTTTTT
CDR3 protein: CSANAGANEKLFF
clone size: NA
CDR3 length: 13
V gene: TRBV20-1
D gene: NA
J gene: TRBJ1-4

CDR3 DNA: TGCGCCAGCAGTGAGTACTTCGAAGCTTTCTTT
CDR3 protein: CASSEYFEAFF
clone size: NA
CDR3 length: 11
V gene: TRBV10-2
D gene: NA
J gene: TRBJ1-1

CDR3 DNA: TGCGCCAGCGTCGGGGACAGTTTTCTTCCAGATACGCAGTATTTT
CDR3 protein: CASVGDSFLPDTQYF
clone size: few
CDR3 length: 15
V gene: TRBV5-1
D gene: TRBD1
J gene: TRBJ2-3

CDR3 DNA: TGTGCCAACAGCTTGGTAGAGGAGCGGAGTGGCTACACCTTC
CDR3 protein: CANSLVEERSGYTF
clone size: NA
CDR3 length: 14
V gene: TRBV5-5
D gene: NA
J gene: TRBJ1-2

CDR3 DNA: TGTGCCACCAGTGATACTCTACCGGACAGGGGAACCCTTTACCAAGAGACCCAGTACTTC
CDR3 protein: CATSDTLPDRGTLYQETQYF
clone size: few
CDR3 length: 20
V gene: TRBV24-1
D gene: TRBD1
J gene: TRBJ2-5

CDR3 DNA: TGCAGCGTTGAAGTGGGGCAGGGGGTGGATGAGCAGTTCTTC
CDR3 protein: CSVEVGQGVDEQFF
clone size: NA
CDR3 length: 14
V gene: TRBV29-1
D gene: TRBD1
J gene: TRBJ2-1

CDR3 DNA: TGTGCCAGCAGTCCCACAGGGCCCTACGAGCAGTACTTC
CDR3 protein: CASSPTGPYEQYF
clone size: many
CDR3 length: 13
V gene: TRBV12-3/TRBV12-4
D gene: NA
J gene: TRBJ2-7

CDR3 DNA: TGTGCCAGCAGCGTAGTACAAGCGTATACGCAGTATTTT
CDR3 protein: CASSVVQAYTQYF
clone size: few
CDR3 length: 13
V gene: TRBV9
D gene: NA
J gene: TRBJ2-3

CDR3 DNA: TGTGCCAGCAGTCGACGATGGGGGACCGAAAAACTGTTTTTT
CDR3 protein: CASSRRWGTEKLFF
clone size: many
CDR3 length: 14
V gene: TRBV12-3/TRBV12-4
D gene: NA
J gene: TRBJ1-4

CDR3 DNA: TGTGCCAGCTCTACGGACAGGGGCACTGAAGCTTTCTTT
CDR3 protein: CASSTDRGTEAFF
clone size: few
CDR3 length: 13
V gene: TRBV6-5
D gene: TRBD1
J gene: TRBJ1-1

CDR3 DNA: TGTGCCAGCAGCCCAACGGACAGGGTTGAGACCCAGTACTTC
CDR3 protein: CASSPTDRVETQYF
clone size: NA
CDR3 length: 14
V gene: TRBV4-2
D gene: TRBD1
J gene: TRBJ2-5